This T cell receptor (beta chain) was documented in a study of T cells after yellow fever vaccination. TCRdb recomputed calls from the 5' RACE reads with MiXCR, one row per CDR3 protein. The sample consists of roughly 300,000 distinct CDR3 sequences, roughly 8.3% of them appearing once. This clonotype was counted at least ten times. The CDR3 covers 14 residues. Looked up from germline, CDR1 is DFQATT and CDR2 is SNEGSKA (reference sequence). The ends lost 0 bases at V and 8 bases at J; junction bases unmatched: 6. This clonotype originated in a young man who received the YFV17D yellow fever vaccine. The chain links TRBV20-1 to TRBJ1-4; 7 nucleotides align to TRBD1. The starting material was PBMCs, obtained about 41 days after the first yellow fever vaccination. Here the CDR3 DNA reads TGCAGTGCTAGAGATGCAGGGGGAGTGGAAAAACTGTTTTTT. This translates into CSARDAGGVEKLFF.